These 20 T cell receptor beta chains were all obtained from the same sample, sequenced in a study of T cell responses to AZD1222 COVID-19 vaccine. The table came from immunoSEQ multiplex PCR; TCRdb's copy has only in-frame clones and leaves some out. The data show 80,000 to 100,000 clones, around 90% seen once. Material: peripheral blood, obtained on day 0 of MenACWY control vaccination. These receptor sequences come from an adult in good health.

In nucleotides, the CDR3 is TGTGCCAGCAGTGAATCCCGGGCGCCTAATGAAAAACTGTTTTTT. This codes for CASSESRAPNEKLFF. This chain joins TRBV25-1 and TRBJ1-4; D not certain. The CDR3 has 15 amino acids. V gave up 1 base and J gave up 3 bases, with 9 bases separating them. Germline V lookup: CDR1 MGHDK, CDR2 SYGVNS.

The J gene is TRBJ1-5, the V gene TRBV4-2; a weak D match, TRBD1 (5 bases). CDR1 LGHNA and CDR2 YNFKEQ come from the germline V gene. V was cut by 1 base and J by 5 bases, with 9 bases left in between. This CDR3 comprises 14 residues. The CDR3 DNA is TGTGCCAGCAGCCAAGTGGGGGTGGATCAGCCCCAGCATTTT. The encoded protein is CASSQVGVDQPQHF.

This chain uses TRBV11-2 with TRBJ2-2, with TRBD2 identical over 14 bases. The CDR3 totals 18 residues. The J segment lost 2 bases and the V segment lost 5 bases, leaving 7 bases of the junction unmatched. Germline-derived CDR1 and CDR2 are SGHAT and FQNNGV. In DNA, the CDR3 is TGTGCCAGCAGCCCAGGGACTAGCGGGGGAACAAACACCGGGGAGCTGTTTTTT. Encoded protein: CASSPGTSGGTNTGELFF.

The chain couples TRBV9 to TRBJ1-6, with no clear D. The CDR3 extends over 16 amino acids. Trimming took 0 bases from V and 0 from J, leaving 7 bases between them. Germline-derived CDR1 and CDR2 are SGDLS and YYNGEE. The CDR3 nucleotides are TGTGCCAGCAGCGTAGGTGGGAGCTCCTATAATTCACCCCTCCACTTT. It specifies CASSVGGSSYNSPLHF.

The gene calls are TRBV27 and TRBJ2-3; 11 bases match TRBD2. V shed 3 bases and J 5 bases; nucleotides not matched to a gene: 7. Germline values: CDR1 MNHEY, CDR2 SMNVEV (reference sequence). This CDR3 contains 16 residues. The CDR3 bases are TGTGCCAGCAGTTTTGGTAGCGGGGGGGTGGAAGATACGCAGTATTTT. Its protein product is CASSFGSGGVEDTQYF.

The chain links TRBV11-2 to TRBJ2-7; D is unclear. V lost 3 bases to trimming and J lost 6 bases, with 12 bases between them. The CDR3 consists of 13 residues. Germline V CDR1 and CDR2: SGHAT, FQNNGV. For the CDR3, the DNA is TGTGCCAGCAGCTTTGCCACGGTGTCCGAGCAGTACTTC. Its protein product is CASSFATVSEQYF.

The chain has TRBV6-4 and TRBJ1-6; 7 nucleotides match TRBD1. Germline assignment: CDR1 MRHNA and CDR2 SNTAGT. There are 14 residues in the CDR3. V lost 4 bases and J lost 10; bases outside the gene matches: 7. The CDR3 nucleotides read TGTGCCAGCAGTGCGACAGGGTTGGGCTCACCCCTCCACTTT. Protein product: CASSATGLGSPLHF.

The chain links TRBV6-2 or TRBV6-3 to TRBJ1-5; D gene ambiguous. Germline assignment: CDR1 MNHEY and CDR2 SVGEGT. Between the trimmed V and J ends, which lost 5 bases and 8 bases, there was a span of 16 bases. This CDR3 is 14 amino acids long. The CDR3 region is CASSPQGGSKPQHF. DNA of the CDR3: TGTGCCAGCAGTCCCCAAGGTGGTTCGAAGCCCCAGCATTTT.

The V and J genes are TRBV5-4 and TRBJ2-1; a weak D match, TRBD2 (7 bases). Trimming took off 0 bases at V and 3 bases at J, with 13 bases between the two ends. The CDR3 is made up of 16 amino acids. In germline, CDR1 is SGHNT, CDR2 YYREEE (reference sequence). CDR3 protein: CASSLEGGASYNEQFF. In DNA, the CDR3 is TGTGCCAGCAGCTTGGAGGGGGGGGCCAGCTACAATGAGCAGTTCTTC.

V usage is TRBV3-1 (or the pseudogene TRBV3-2) and J usage is TRBJ2-1; TRBD2 agrees at 7 bases. The V segment lost 0 bases and the J segment 4 bases; nucleotides outside the gene matches: 9. The germline CDR1 and CDR2 sequences are LGHDT and YNNKEL (reference sequence). This CDR3 has 17 amino acids. CDR3 amino acids: CASSQDRGGGGYNEQFF. DNA of the CDR3: TGTGCCAGCAGCCAAGATCGGGGCGGGGGAGGGTACAATGAGCAGTTCTTC.

CDR3 residues: CAWSALSGDYNEQFF. DNA for the CDR3: TGTGCCTGGAGTGCCCTTAGCGGGGACTACAATGAGCAGTTCTTC. The gene calls are TRBV30 and TRBJ2-1, with 8 nucleotides matching TRBD2. The CDR3 contains 15 residues. From germline, CDR1 is GTSNPN and CDR2 SVGIG (reference sequence). V shed 1 base and J 3 bases; nucleotides not matched to a gene: 5.

This chain links TRBV6-6 with TRBJ1-2; TRBD1 might be the D (5 bases). Trimming removed 6 bases from V and 6 bases from J, with 17 bases in between. Germline CDR1 is MNHNY and CDR2 is SVGAGI (reference sequence). The CDR3 is made up of 14 amino acids. CDR3 nucleotide sequence: TGTGCCAGCAGCCGAACAGGAGCCCTTAATGGCTACACCTTC. Amino acid sequence: CASSRTGALNGYTF.

The rearrangement uses TRBV5-6 and TRBJ2-5, with D perhaps matching TRBD2 (6 bases). This CDR3 contains 17 residues. The V and J ends lost 0 bases and 1 base respectively, with 16 bases between them. Germline CDR1 is SGHDT and CDR2 is YYEEEE. CDR3 in DNA: TGTGCCAGCAGCTTGGTGAGGCTAGTGGGGGGCCAAGAGACCCAGTACTTC. Its protein product is CASSLVRLVGGQETQYF.

The chain uses TRBV14 and TRBJ1-1; D possibly corresponds to TRBD1 (5 bases). The CDR3 covers 16 residues. The germline V gene has CDR1 SGHDN and CDR2 FVKESK. V lost 6 bases, J lost 0 bases, and 17 bases lay in between. CDR3 region: CASREYGGVLNTEAFF. The CDR3 region has the DNA TGTGCCAGCAGAGAATACGGGGGGGTGCTGAACACTGAAGCTTTCTTT.

For the CDR3, the DNA is TGTGCCAGCTCACCGGGGTCGGGGGACCCGACAGATACGCAGTATTTT. Its protein is CASSPGSGDPTDTQYF. The rearrangement links TRBV18 to TRBJ2-3; TRBD2 is a possible D gene (6 bases). The CDR3 length is 16 residues. CDR1 is KGHSH, CDR2 LQKENI, per germline. Trimming pared 3 bases from V and 3 bases from J, leaving 16 bases between. The full variable domain, with the rest looked up from reference TRBV18 and TRBJ2-3, is NAGVMQNPRHLVRRRGQEARLRCSPMKGHSHVYWYRQLPEEGLKFMVYLQKENIIDESGMPKERFSAEFPKEGPSILRIQQVVRGDSAAYFCASSPGSGDPTDTQYFGPGTRLTVL.

The chain carries TRBV6-5 and TRBJ1-2; 8 bases map to TRBD1. The V gene end was trimmed by 6 bases and the J gene end by 4 bases; junction bases not matched to a gene: 1. This CDR3 spans 12 amino acids. Germline V gene lookup returns CDR1 MNHEY and CDR2 SVGAGI. The CDR3 coding sequence is TGTGCCAGCAGGACAGGGGTCTATGGCTACACCTTC. Amino acids: CASRTGVYGYTF.

This chain connects TRBV2 to TRBJ2-7; tentative D call: TRBD2 (6 bases). CDR3 length: 13 amino acids. Germline CDR1 SNHLY, CDR2 FYNNEI. Trimming removed 7 bases from V and 5 bases from J, with 15 bases in between. The CDR3 spells CASTRPGVNEQYF. CDR3 bases: TGTGCCAGCACCCGTCCGGGGGTGAACGAGCAGTACTTC.

The chain employs TRBV4-3 and TRBJ1-6; D gene uncertain. This CDR3 region has 14 residues. Germline assignment: CDR1 LGHNA and CDR2 YSLEER. The V gene lost 1 base and the J gene lost 4 bases, with 5 bases spanning the gap. This CDR3 reads CASSQGPYNSPLHF. The CDR3 coding sequence is TGCGCCAGCAGCCAAGGCCCTTATAATTCACCCCTCCACTTT.

This sequence joins TRBV28 and TRBJ1-5; 7 bases align to TRBD1. V was clipped by 6 bases and J by 2 bases; unmatched bases: 4. Germline V gives CDR1 MDHEN, CDR2 SYDVKM. The CDR3 covers 14 residues. The DNA of the CDR3 is TGTGCCAGCAGCTGGACAGGCGGCAATCAGCCCCAGCATTTT. Translating it yields CASSWTGGNQPQHF.

This clone was detected a few times. This chain links TRBV10-3 with TRBJ1-1; 7 bases are shared with TRBD1. CDR3 length equals 13 residues. The V gene's germline CDR1 is ENHRY and CDR2 SYGVKD. V trimming: 2 bases; J trimming: 8 bases; junction bases outside the gene matches: 5. The CDR3 here is CAISEVGGGEAFF. The CDR3 DNA follows: TGTGCCATCAGTGAGGTAGGGGGCGGAGAAGCTTTCTTT.